This T cell receptor beta chain is from a study of blood T cell repertoires in COVID-19. About the research overall: Italy, Spain and the United States were the sources of the convalescent and acute COVID-19 samples.

The CDR3 sequence is 12 residues long. V shed 3 bases and J shed 7 bases, with 10 bases lying between them. Germline V CDR1 and CDR2: SGHDT, YYEEEE. Sequencing used immunoSEQ multiplex PCR; TCRdb keeps in-frame clones, though not all of them. The sample comprises more than 15,000 clones, roughly three quarters of which are singletons, and around a fifth rests with the top ten. V and J are TRBV5-6 and TRBJ2-5; D gene ambiguous. Source material: peripheral blood. This receptor was taken from a man aged 60 to 69 with active or convalescent COVID-19. The CDR3 here is CASSSSPWTQYF. The CDR3 bases are TGTGCCAGCAGCTCGAGCCCCTGGACCCAGTACTTC.